This TCR beta chain was captured by sequencing in a study of cytomegalovirus exposure and HLA in healthy donors. A multiplex PCR was run with 60 Vbeta primers and 13 Jbeta primers. TCRdb's copy holds only in-frame clones and misses some; the assay was immunoSEQ multiplex PCR. The sample has approximately 160,000 clones; roughly 80% are singletons. The CDR3 runs to 14 residues. Germline assignment: CDR1 LGHNA and CDR2 YSLEER. The V and J ends lost 5 bases and 0 bases respectively, with 10 bases between them. The receptor comes from a woman younger than 30 in good health and CMV-seronegative. The sequencing input was PBMCs. The V gene is TRBV4-3, the J gene TRBJ1-2; D not resolved. CDR3 DNA sequence: TGCGCCAGCAGCTTAGAGGCTTCTAACTATGGCTACACCTTC. Encoded protein: CASSLEASNYGYTF.